Below, one T cell receptor beta chain is given with its context. Its antigen is unknown. The data were obtained in a study of T cells in localized non-small cell lung cancer. Study-level findings and limits: Uninvolved adjacent lung, not tumor, had the highest T cell clonality. Across samples, adjacent lung featured a median roughly 50 of the top 100 tumor clones.

Sequenced by immunoSEQ multiplex PCR; TCRdb stores in-frame clones only, minus some. The data hold 30,000 to 35,000 clones, with about nine tenths observed a single time. Trimming cost V 2 bases and J 6 bases; bases outside gene matches: 9. Germline V gives CDR1 MNHNY, CDR2 SVGAGI (reference sequence). The CDR3 sequence is 15 residues long. The chain combines TRBV6-6 with TRBJ2-7; TRBD1 matches 8 bases. The source of this sequence is a woman between 40 and 69 years old with stage I lung adenocarcinoma. The sequencing used peripheral blood, collected before any cancer treatment. In DNA, the CDR3 is TGTGCCAGCAGTTACACCGTCACCGGGACAGGCGAGCAGTACTTC. Translating gives CASSYTVTGTGEQYF.